This T cell receptor (beta chain) was sequenced in a study of CD8+ T cells in alopecia areata. As to treatment: oral pan-JAK inhibitor, 5-10 mg twice daily. RNA was extracted and reverse transcribed into cDNA as the sequencing template. Libraries were prepared by immunoSEQ multiplex PCR; TCRdb keeps only in-frame clonotypes and omits some of them. The repertoire holds over 100,000 clones, with 50% to 55% as singletons. In this sample, this clone turned up a few times. Germline values: CDR1 MGHDK, CDR2 SYGVNS. The CDR3 has 12 amino acids. V was clipped by 5 bases and J by 12 bases; unmatched bases: 9. The source of this sequence is a human donor with alopecia areata. J is TRBJ2-7 and V is TRBV25-1, with TRBD1 matching over 8 bases. The material was CD4+ T cells sorted from blood, obtained at week 4, from a patient treated with tofacitinib. CDR3 loop: CASSYPGTGRYF. CDR3 bases: TGTGCCAGCAGTTACCCCGGGACAGGTCGGTACTTC.